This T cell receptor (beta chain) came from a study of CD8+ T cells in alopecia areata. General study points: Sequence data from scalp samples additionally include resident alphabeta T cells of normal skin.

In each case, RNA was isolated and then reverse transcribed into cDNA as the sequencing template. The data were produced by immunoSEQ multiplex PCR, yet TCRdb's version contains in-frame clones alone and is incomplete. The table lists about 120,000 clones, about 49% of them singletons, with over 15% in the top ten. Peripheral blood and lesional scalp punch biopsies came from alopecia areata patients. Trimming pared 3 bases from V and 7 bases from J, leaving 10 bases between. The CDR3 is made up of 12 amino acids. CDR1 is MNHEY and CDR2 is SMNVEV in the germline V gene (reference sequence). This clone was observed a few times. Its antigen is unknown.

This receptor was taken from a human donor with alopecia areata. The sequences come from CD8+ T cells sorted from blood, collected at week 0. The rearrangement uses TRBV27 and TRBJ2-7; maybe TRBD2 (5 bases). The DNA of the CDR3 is TGTGCCAGCAGTTTGCCACGAGGGGAGCAGTACTTC. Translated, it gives CASSLPRGEQYF.